The present T cell receptor beta chain was sequenced within a study of neurological immune-mediated disorders (dated by TCRdb to between 2019 and 2020). For context, the study as a whole: Among the 34 multiple sclerosis patients, relapsing-remitting MS accounted for 31 and secondary progressive MS accounted for 3. Using UMI-based sequencing, the study compared peripheral blood TCR-beta repertoires from patients with HTLV-I-associated myelopathy (HAM/TSP), patients with multiple sclerosis, and healthy controls. Longitudinal samples, technical triplicates and paired sorted CD4+ and CD8+ T-cell subsets, alongside PBMC samples, were included among the approximately 110 TCR-beta libraries. Longitudinal HAM/TSP donors and healthy donors each had 3 time-points at intervals of roughly 3-40 months. The cohort was made up of about 68 subjects, consisting of roughly 15 HAM/TSP patients, some 35 multiple sclerosis patients and about 20 healthy controls.

The sample's time point label, in plain terms: longitudinal time-point 2. Unsorted PBMC libraries were generated from 2 million PBMCs stored in RNAlater at -80 °C until RNA extraction. The multiple sclerosis patients were enrolled in a US clinical protocol that evaluated disease progression with magnetic resonance imaging. Peripheral blood underwent Ficoll-Hypaque density gradient centrifugation to isolate PBMCs, which were then cryopreserved in liquid nitrogen. Summary of the overall study and its limitations: The MS cluster was not associated with any clinical or MRI features, and the authors stated that larger cohorts are needed. TCR clonal expansion was greatest in HAM/TSP patients and smallest in MS patients, who ranked below even healthy controls. Phylogenetic analysis grouped repertoires from 18 of 34 MS patients into a cluster of related CDR3 sequences, suggesting a possible repertoire-level signature. Across subjects, expanded clones never shared an identical CDR3 amino acid sequence, which suggests that the TCR-beta repertoires in every group were private.

cDNA was synthesized by template-switch 5'RACE using a primer carrying a 10-nucleotide random unique molecular identifier by which each TCR transcript was tagged. Every sequencing run covered 15-18 subjects and yielded more than 160 million TCR-beta sequences. Total RNA was extracted with the RNeasy kit. TCR-beta VDJ regions were amplified with primers for the TCR constant region and the 5'RACE anchor, using the KAPA Real-time Library Amplification kit. A first PCR added sample indexes and Illumina adaptors, after which a second PCR increased the library yield. After Ampure bead purification, the roughly 650 bp TCR product was size-selected on a 2% E-gel SizeSelection system. Before pooling, library quality was assessed on a Bioanalyzer, concentration was determined with Qubit, and library quantification was performed with the Kapa Library Quantification kit. Paired-end 2 x 150 bp sequencing of the libraries was performed on an Illumina HiSeq 2500. To increase sequence diversity, about 25-30% phiX was spiked into each library pool. Regarding the original processing steps: Quality-filtered reads were processed with the UMI-based MiGEC pipeline, which removed over 75% of raw TCR sequences during error correction. IMGT germline references were used for aligning VDJ genes, and each clonotype was defined as a unique CDR3 amino acid sequence together with its V-J genes. Clonal expansion, Shannon diversity, and CDR3 relatedness (CalcPairwiseDistances, ClusterSamples) were evaluated with VDJtools, and phylogenetic trees were built with CLCbio workbench. A clone was classed as expanded if it had 8 or more unique UMIs, a cutoff based on coefficient-of-variation modelling across technical triplicates. TCRdb handled the public reads itself, with Q25 trimming in fastp and clone calling in MiXCR, and kept productive beta chains. Every CDR3 protein is listed once, alongside the most common genes and DNA of its rows. The V and J calls and clone size are TCRdb's, not the authors'. For this sample the table gives 80,000 to 100,000 distinct CDR3 sequences, of which nearly 6% were detected only once. Clones ranked in the top ten supply 7.9% of the sample.

This clonotype was observed at least ten times. Its antigen target is currently unknown. The input lacks base qualities; no much larger clone sits a single base away. CDR1 is given as MNHEY and CDR2 as SMNVEV, both from the germline V gene (reference sequence). Counted from cysteine to phenylalanine, this CDR3 has 12 amino acids. The retained sequence is limited to the CDR3, 36 bases, with the frame set at the first base. Relative to germline, V is 3 bases shorter and J is 4 bases shorter, with 3 bases between their ends. This TCR was sampled from a woman aged 55-70 years with multiple sclerosis. The chain links TRBV27 with TRBJ2-2; too little of a D gene remains to name it. The sequencing sample was made of PBMCs. The CDR3 protein: CASSFLTGELFF. Read as DNA, the sequence is TGTGCCAGCAGTTTCCTCACCGGGGAGCTGTTTTTT.